A single T cell receptor (beta chain) is shown here with its context. TCRdb's copy holds only in-frame clones and misses some; the assay was immunoSEQ multiplex PCR. The sample holds around 380,000 clones, around 87% seen once. This sample was included in a study of blood T cell repertoires in COVID-19. V lost 6 bases to trimming and J lost 3 bases, with 11 bases between them. Germline CDR1 reads MNHEY; CDR2 reads SVGAGI. This CDR3 contains 13 residues. Everyone who took part was roughly 18 to 90 years old, and they came from about two dozen US areas. The source of this sequence is a man aged 25-40 years who had recovered from COVID-19. Sequences were obtained from PBMCs or T cells enriched from blood (not recorded which). The chain employs TRBV6-5 and TRBJ1-2; D unclear. The CDR3 nucleotides read TGTGCCAGCAGACTTACTGATGACTATGGCTACACCTTC. Protein: CASRLTDDYGYTF.